This passage covers 19 T cell receptor beta chains from one sample sequenced in a study of pediatric ulcerative colitis (dated by TCRdb to between 2018 and 2020). The library was obtained by the immunoSEQ multiplex PCR assay. The source is immuneACCESS, and TCRdb retained only in-frame sequences with V and J called. Part of the clones is not carried over; for the studies checked, unresolved V genes explain less than half of this, and the remainder is unexplained. The sample table shows some 60,000 clones, and over 65% are seen once. The top ten constitute roughly 5.2% of the sample. The sample taken for sequencing was blood. All receptors come from a boy aged 10-17 years with moderate ulcerative colitis.

This chain links TRBV4-2 with TRBJ2-1; 8 bases match TRBD1. The germline V gene encodes CDR1 LGHNA and CDR2 YNFKEQ. With 3 bases clipped from V and 6 bases from J, the junction kept 4 bases outside the gene matches. CDR3 size: 14 residues. The CDR3 sequence is CASSHEQGVNEQFF. The CDR3 DNA is TGTGCCAGCAGCCATGAACAGGGGGTCAATGAGCAGTTCTTC.

V and J are TRBV28 and TRBJ1-1; 7 bases match TRBD1. Trimming at V came to 10 bases and at J to 4 bases, leaving 12 bases not matched to a gene. CDR3 length: 14 amino acids. CDR1 and CDR2 (germline): MDHEN, SYDVKM. The DNA of the CDR3 is TGTGCCATATGGACCCAGGGGGTCCCCACTGAAGCTTTCTTT. This sequence encodes CAIWTQGVPTEAFF.

About this clone: In the same sample, other DNA sequences code for this CDR3. The chain joins TRBV30 to TRBJ1-2; D is perhaps TRBD1 (6 bases). In germline, CDR1 is GTSNPN, CDR2 SVGIG (reference sequence). The CDR3 consists of 15 residues. V gave up 5 bases and J gave up 4 bases, with 20 bases separating them. Here the CDR3 DNA reads TGTGCCTGGGGTTTTCACAGGGATGGAGGCTATGGCTACACCTTC. The encoded protein is CAWGFHRDGGYGYTF.

J is TRBJ1-1 and V is TRBV10-1; D is uncertain. Germline lookup yields CDR1 WNHNN and CDR2 SYGVQD (reference sequence). Deletions cut 2 bases from V and 1 base from J, with 11 bases between. The CDR3 spans 15 residues. CDR3 nucleotides: TGCGCCAGCAGTGAGACCCAGTCTTCGAACACTGAAGCTTTCTTT. Protein: CASSETQSSNTEAFF.

This clone came up a few times. The genes are TRBV7-8 and TRBJ1-2, with 9 bases lining up with TRBD1. Germline V gene lookup returns CDR1 SGHVS and CDR2 FQNEAQ. V lost 5 bases to trimming and J lost 7 bases; unmatched junction nucleotides: 2. The CDR3 runs to 12 residues. The CDR3 DNA sequence: TGTGCCAGCAGCCGGGACAGGGCTGGCTACACCTTC. As protein: CASSRDRAGYTF.

This rearrangement joins TRBV19 to TRBJ1-1, with D unresolved. CDR1 LNHDA and CDR2 SQIVND come from the germline V gene (reference sequence). This CDR3 region has 15 residues. With 3 bases removed from V and 0 bases from J, the gap between germline ends came to 11 bases. The CDR3 DNA reads as TGTGCCAGTAGTATCTCCGGCGCCCTGAACACTGAAGCTTTCTTT. Translation gives CASSISGALNTEAFF.

The sample holds one count of this clone. The V gene is TRBV28, the J gene TRBJ1-2; 7 bases align to TRBD1. The germline gives CDR1 MDHEN, CDR2 SYDVKM. After removal of 4 bases from V and 2 bases from J, the junction contained 7 bases not matched to a gene. The length of the CDR3 is 15 residues. CDR3 DNA sequence: TGTGCCAGCAGTTCGACAGGGAGGGCGAACTATGGCTACACCTTC. It specifies CASSSTGRANYGYTF.

This rearrangement joins TRBV7-8 to TRBJ1-5; TRBD1 matches 7 bases. J lost 3 bases, V lost 2 bases, and 13 bases had no gene match. Germline loops: CDR1 SGHVS, CDR2 FQNEAQ. This CDR3 is 18 amino acids long. The CDR3 sequence: CASSLRERQGLYNQPQHF. CDR3 bases: TGTGCCAGCAGCTTAAGGGAAAGACAGGGCCTATACAATCAGCCCCAGCATTTT.

The V gene is TRBV5-4, the J gene TRBJ1-2; the D is unclear. The CDR3 totals 15 residues. Germline CDR1 reads SGHNT; CDR2 reads YYREEE (reference sequence). V was trimmed by 4 bases and J by 0 bases, leaving 13 bases between them. For the CDR3, the DNA is TGTGCCAGCAGCCCGGGCCACTTGACTAACTATGGCTACACCTTC. This translates into CASSPGHLTNYGYTF.

This clone has only a few counts. The gene calls are TRBV2 and TRBJ1-1, with D possibly TRBD1 on 6 matching bases. Trimming removed 5 bases from V and 10 bases from J, with 17 bases in between. The CDR3 extends over 13 amino acids. The germline CDR1 and CDR2 sequences are SNHLY and FYNNEI. The CDR3 DNA is TGTGCCAGCAGTTCGGGGGCGGACATCCCAGCTTTCTTT. Encoded protein: CASSSGADIPAFF.

The V and J genes are TRBV21-1 and TRBJ2-2; TRBD2, the D gene given by the table, was not confirmed from the DNA. TRBV21-1 represents a pseudogene. CDR3 length: 19 residues. CDR3 nucleotides: TGTGCCAGCAGCAAGACTAGCGGGACTCCCTGCTCTTCAGGCGGGGAGCTGTTTTTT. This sequence encodes CASSKTSGTPCSSGGELFF.

The chain combines TRBV5-1 with TRBJ2-7; TRBD1 might be the D (5 bases). The V gene lost 3 bases and the J gene lost 4 bases, with 14 bases spanning the gap. The CDR3 contains 14 residues. Germline V gene sequence: CDR1 SGHRS, CDR2 YFSETQ. CDR3 residues: CASSSDSELYEQYF. CDR3 nucleotide sequence: TGCGCCAGCAGCTCAGACAGTGAATTGTACGAGCAGTACTTC.

The chain uses TRBV5-5 and TRBJ1-4; 9 positions agree with TRBD1. The CDR3 runs to 19 residues. Germline V gene sequence: CDR1 SGHKS, CDR2 YYEKEE (reference sequence). Trimming cost V 4 bases and J 0 bases; bases outside gene matches: 13. Here the CDR3 DNA reads TGTGCCAGCAGCGCTGGACAGGGGTCGAAAACAGCAACTAATGAAAAACTGTTTTTT. Translated: CASSAGQGSKTATNEKLFF.

The chain carries TRBV5-1 and TRBJ2-2; 8 bases align to TRBD1. Looked up from germline, CDR1 is SGHRS and CDR2 is YFSETQ. V gave up 1 base and J gave up 5 bases; unmatched junction bases: 10. The CDR3 contains 17 residues. CDR3 DNA: TGCGCCAGCAGCTTGCCCAGGGGGCGGCTAAGGACCGGGGAGCTGTTTTTT. It specifies CASSLPRGRLRTGELFF. The full variable domain, completed using reference TRBV5-1 and TRBJ2-2, is KAGVTQTPRYLIKTRGQQVTLSCSPISGHRSVSWYQQTPGQGLQFLFEYFSETQRNKGNFPGRFSGRQFSNSRSEMNVSTLELGDSALYLCASSLPRGRLRTGELFFGEGSRLTVL.

The V call is TRBV6-4, the J call TRBJ1-2; 7 bases line up with TRBD1. The CDR3 consists of 14 residues. J lost 2 bases, V lost 6 bases, and 6 bases had no gene match. Looked up from germline, CDR1 is MRHNA and CDR2 is SNTAGT. CDR3 residues: CASRAGGSNYGYTF. The DNA of the CDR3 is TGTGCCAGCAGAGCAGGGGGTTCGAACTATGGCTACACCTTC.

The V gene is TRBV19, the J gene TRBJ1-2; perhaps TRBD1 as D (6 bases). The CDR3 is 15 residues long. Germline V gene lookup returns CDR1 LNHDA and CDR2 SQIVND (reference sequence). The V and J ends lost 5 bases and 2 bases respectively, with 15 bases between them. Written as DNA, the CDR3 is TGTGCCAGTAGTCCCAGGGGAGGCGGCAACTATGGCTACACCTTC. Its translation is CASSPRGGGNYGYTF.

The V call is TRBV14, the J call TRBJ2-1; 13 bases agree with TRBD2. The V segment lost 5 bases and the J segment 2 bases; nucleotides outside the gene matches: 6. Germline lookup yields CDR1 SGHDN and CDR2 FVKESK. The CDR3 loop spans 17 amino acids. For the CDR3, the DNA is TGTGCCAGCAGCGGACCGGGACTAGCGGGGACCTACAATGAGCAGTTCTTC. Translation: CASSGPGLAGTYNEQFF.

J is TRBJ1-2 and V is TRBV13, with D possibly TRBD1 on 5 matching bases. The V end was cut by 0 bases, the J end by 4 bases, with 18 bases between. CDR3 length: 17 amino acids. The germline gives CDR1 PRHDT, CDR2 FYEKMQ (reference sequence). CDR3 residues: CASSLGHGTSKIYGYTF. The DNA of the CDR3 is TGTGCCAGCAGCTTAGGTCACGGGACCTCAAAAATCTATGGCTACACCTTC.

This clone has only a few counts. The rearrangement joins TRBV19 to TRBJ1-2, with 8 bases identical to TRBD1. V shed 10 bases, J shed 8 bases, and the junction held 12 bases outside the gene matches. This CDR3 comprises 13 residues. The germline V gene has CDR1 LNHDA and CDR2 SQIVND (reference sequence). The CDR3 region has the DNA TGTGCCACCAAGGACAGGGCTGTGTGGGGCTACACCTTC. Protein product: CATKDRAVWGYTF.